Listed below are T cell receptor beta chains from one sample, sequenced in a study of identical twins. TCRdb reanalysed the 5' RACE reads using MiXCR and keeps one entry per CDR3 protein. Of a few hundred thousand distinct CDR3 sequences in the sample, approximately 8.3% were seen once. These data were likewise used in another study, on yellow fever vaccine responses in identical twins.

Sequencing was performed on CD8+ T cells sorted from blood. The receptor source for this set is a woman in her late teens or twenties in good health. Each CDR3 is given with its conserved first and last residue. The D gene is left open where the match is weak. Not all rows give a size; the values are once, few, many and, for expanded clones, a class.

abundance,v_gene,j_gene,len,d_gene,CDR3aa,CDR3nt
.,TRBV12-3/TRBV12-4,TRBJ2-7,15,.,CASSFMQDPLVEQYF,TGTGCCAGCAGTTTCATGCAGGATCCCCTAGTCGAGCAGTACTTC
few,TRBV6-1,TRBJ2-5,15,.,CASSGFQGLQETQYF,TGTGCCAGCAGTGGCTTTCAGGGACTCCAAGAGACCCAGTACTTC
many,TRBV11-2,TRBJ2-3,16,TRBD1,CASSKGTGVFTDTQYF,TGTGCCAGCAGCAAAGGGACAGGAGTTTTCACAGATACGCAGTATTTT
.,TRBV28,TRBJ2-1,17,TRBD2,CASTTRLGGVQDNEQFF,TGTGCCAGCACCACTCGCCTTGGGGGGGTCCAAGACAATGAGCAGTTCTTC
.,TRBV9,TRBJ1-2,14,.,CASSVGQLNYGYTF,TGTGCCAGCAGCGTCGGACAGCTCAACTATGGCTACACCTTC
many,TRBV20-1,TRBJ2-3,16,.,CSASPDPPGPADTQYF,TGCAGTGCTAGTCCTGATCCACCGGGACCCGCGGATACGCAGTATTTT
few,TRBV13,TRBJ2-7,16,.,CASSQGTTGSSYEQYF,TGTGCCAGCAGCCAGGGGACGACCGGATCTTCCTACGAGCAGTACTTC
few,TRBV15,TRBJ1-2,16,TRBD1,CATSRGSTGANYGYTF,TGTGCCACCAGCAGGGGCAGTACAGGGGCTAACTATGGCTACACCTTC
.,TRBV20-1,TRBJ2-1,13,TRBD2,CSARTSGSDEQFF,TGCAGTGCCCGGACTAGCGGGAGCGATGAGCAGTTCTTC
few,TRBV2,TRBJ2-7,13,.,CASSPRGVYEQYF,TGTGCCAGCAGTCCGAGGGGTGTCTACGAGCAGTACTTC
few,TRBV27,TRBJ2-1,13,.,CASSLARFDEQFF,TGTGCCAGCAGTTTAGCGAGATTCGATGAGCAGTTCTTC
many,TRBV5-1,TRBJ2-7,15,TRBD1,CASRSWTGEDYEQYF,TGCGCCAGCAGGTCTTGGACAGGGGAAGACTACGAGCAGTACTTC
.,TRBV12-3/TRBV12-4,TRBJ2-2,16,.,CASSFSGGGDTGELFF,TGTGCCAGCAGTTTTTCCGGCGGGGGCGACACCGGGGAGCTGTTTTTT
many,TRBV7-9,TRBJ2-7,12,TRBD1,CASSDRGYEQYF,TGTGCCAGCAGTGACAGGGGGTACGAGCAGTACTTC